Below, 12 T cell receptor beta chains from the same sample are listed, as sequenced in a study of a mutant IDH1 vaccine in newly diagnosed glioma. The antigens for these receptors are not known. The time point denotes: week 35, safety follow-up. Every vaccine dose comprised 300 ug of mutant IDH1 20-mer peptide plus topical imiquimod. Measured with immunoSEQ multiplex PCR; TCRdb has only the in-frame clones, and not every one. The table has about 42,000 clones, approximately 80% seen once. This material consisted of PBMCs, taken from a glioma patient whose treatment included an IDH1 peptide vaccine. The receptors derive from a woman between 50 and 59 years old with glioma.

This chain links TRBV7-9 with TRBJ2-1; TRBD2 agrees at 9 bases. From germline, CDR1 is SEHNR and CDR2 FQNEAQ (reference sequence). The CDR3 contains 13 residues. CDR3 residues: CATGLAGYNEQFF. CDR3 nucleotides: TGTGCGACCGGGCTAGCGGGGTACAATGAGCAGTTCTTC.

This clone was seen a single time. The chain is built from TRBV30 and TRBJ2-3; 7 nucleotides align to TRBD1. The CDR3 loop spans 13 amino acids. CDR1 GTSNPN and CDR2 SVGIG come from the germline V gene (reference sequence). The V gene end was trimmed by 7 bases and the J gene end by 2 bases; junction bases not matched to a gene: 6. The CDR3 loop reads CASNRGPTDTQYF. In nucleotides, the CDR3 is TGTGCCTCTAACAGGGGCCCCACAGATACGCAGTATTTT.

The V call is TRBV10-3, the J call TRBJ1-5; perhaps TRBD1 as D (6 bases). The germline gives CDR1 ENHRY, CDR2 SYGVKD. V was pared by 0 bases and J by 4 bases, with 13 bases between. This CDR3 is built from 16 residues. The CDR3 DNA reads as TGTGCCATCAGTGAGTCGAACAGGGTGGGGAATCAGCCCCAGCATTTT. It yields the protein CAISESNRVGNQPQHF.

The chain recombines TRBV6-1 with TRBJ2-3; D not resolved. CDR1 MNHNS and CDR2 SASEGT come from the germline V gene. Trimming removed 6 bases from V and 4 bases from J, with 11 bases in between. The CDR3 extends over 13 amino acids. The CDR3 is CASRTDRADTQYF. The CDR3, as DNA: TGTGCCAGCAGAACCGATAGGGCAGATACGCAGTATTTT.

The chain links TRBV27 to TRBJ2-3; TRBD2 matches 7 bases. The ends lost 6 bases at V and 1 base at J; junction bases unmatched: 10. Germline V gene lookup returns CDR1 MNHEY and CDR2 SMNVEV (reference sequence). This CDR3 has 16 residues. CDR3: CASSSLWAGGTDTQYF. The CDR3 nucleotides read TGTGCCAGCAGCTCCCTCTGGGCGGGGGGCACAGATACGCAGTATTTT.

In DNA form, the CDR3 reads TGCAGCGTTGCCGGGACAGGGGTTACTGAAGCTTTCTTT. Translation gives CSVAGTGVTEAFF. This chain uses TRBV29-1 with TRBJ1-1, with TRBD1 matching over 10 bases. The CDR3 runs 13 residues. Germline loops: CDR1 SQVTM, CDR2 ANQGSEA. V was clipped by 4 bases and J by 5 bases; unmatched bases: 4.

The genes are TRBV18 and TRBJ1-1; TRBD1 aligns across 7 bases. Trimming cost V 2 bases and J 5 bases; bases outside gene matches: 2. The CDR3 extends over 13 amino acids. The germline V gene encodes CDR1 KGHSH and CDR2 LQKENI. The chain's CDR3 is CASSPTGDTEAFF. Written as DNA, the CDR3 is TGTGCCAGCTCACCAACAGGGGATACTGAAGCTTTCTTT.

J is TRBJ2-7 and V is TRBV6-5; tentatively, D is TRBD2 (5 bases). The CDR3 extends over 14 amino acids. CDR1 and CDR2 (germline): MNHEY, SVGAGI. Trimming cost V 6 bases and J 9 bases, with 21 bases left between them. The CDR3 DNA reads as TGTGCCAGCAGAGTATCCCCGGGGTCCCCATCGCAGTACTTC. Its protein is CASRVSPGSPSQYF.

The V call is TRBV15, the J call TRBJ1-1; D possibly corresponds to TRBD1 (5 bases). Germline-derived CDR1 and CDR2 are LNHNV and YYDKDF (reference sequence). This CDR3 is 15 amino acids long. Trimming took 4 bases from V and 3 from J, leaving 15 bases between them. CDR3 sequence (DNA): TGTGCCACCAGCACCCCCGGGGGTTGGGACACTGAAGCTTTCTTT. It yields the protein CATSTPGGWDTEAFF.

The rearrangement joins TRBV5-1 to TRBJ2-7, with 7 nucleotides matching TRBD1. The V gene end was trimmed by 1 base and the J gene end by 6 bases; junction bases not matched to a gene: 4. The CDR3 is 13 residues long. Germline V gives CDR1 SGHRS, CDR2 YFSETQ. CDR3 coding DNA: TGCGCCAGCAGCTTGACAGGGGTTAGCGAGCAGTACTTC. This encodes CASSLTGVSEQYF.

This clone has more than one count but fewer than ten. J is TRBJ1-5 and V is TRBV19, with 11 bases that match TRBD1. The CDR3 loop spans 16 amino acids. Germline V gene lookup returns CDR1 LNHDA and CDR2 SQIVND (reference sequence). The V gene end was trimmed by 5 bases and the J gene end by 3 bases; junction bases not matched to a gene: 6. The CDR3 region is CASSAPGQGDNQPQHF. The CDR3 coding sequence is TGTGCCAGTAGTGCGCCGGGACAGGGGGACAATCAGCCCCAGCATTTT.

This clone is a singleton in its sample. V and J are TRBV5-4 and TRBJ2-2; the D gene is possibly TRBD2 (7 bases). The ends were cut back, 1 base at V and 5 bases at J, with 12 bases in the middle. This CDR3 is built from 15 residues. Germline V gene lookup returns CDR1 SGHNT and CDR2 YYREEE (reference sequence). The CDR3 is CASSLRGAGTGELFF. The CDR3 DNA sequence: TGTGCCAGCAGCTTGCGGGGGGCTGGGACCGGGGAGCTGTTTTTT.